This T cell receptor beta chain is drawn from a study of T cells after yellow fever vaccination (dated by TCRdb to between 2018 and 2020). For context, the study as a whole: The SMART-Seq v4 Ultra Low Input RNA kit was used to prepare libraries from fractions with low cell numbers. Bulk TCR alpha and beta repertoires were sequenced longitudinally to track T-cell clones before and after primary and booster YFV17D yellow fever vaccination. Two healthy male donors, one aged 18 to 29 and one aged 30 to 40 years, were included in the cohort. Bulk PBMC replicates and cell subsets were isolated from blood drawn at multiple timepoints before and after both primary and secondary immunization.

Study-level results and caveats: Most clones expanded after primary vaccination were re-detected after the booster (around 96% of CD4 and roughly 85% of CD8), suggesting broad memory maintenance. Compared with the primary T-cell response, the secondary T-cell response was weaker but faster, peaking on day 5 rather than day 15. FACS-sorted repertoires could contain abundant contaminating clonotypes from the bulk population, so computational filtering was required. A small share of clonotypes was detected in both CD4 and CD8 compartments, with the overlap likely arising from convergent recombination. The study included only two donors, which limits how far the findings can be generalized.

Instrument on record: Illumina NovaSeq 6000. TCR cDNA was made using 5'RACE template switching, a step that added a universal primer site and unique molecular identifiers. Priming of cDNA synthesis was performed from both the TCR alpha and TCR beta constant segments. Libraries were amplified in two PCR steps, with sample barcodes and sequencing adapters added in the second step. Sequencing of libraries was performed on Illumina HiSeq 2500 (2x100 bp) or NovaSeq (2x150 bp). Regarding the original processing steps: Demultiplexing of reads and collapsing into UMI consensus sequences were performed with MIGEC, and V(D)J alignment was carried out with MiXCR. Using edgeR on replicate PBMC samples, clonotypes were called vaccine-responding if FDR was below 0.01 and the log2 fold change was above 5 up to day 15. Each bulk clonotype received a CD4 or CD8 identity based on whether the sequenced CD4 or CD8 repertoire contained that clonotype at higher abundance. The public reads were reprocessed in TCRdb via fastp at Q25 and MiXCR, keeping in-frame beta chains. Rows with one shared CDR3 protein collapse into an entry with the most common genes and DNA. The V and J calls here are based on TCRdb, not the publication. The sample profile shows around 310,000 distinct CDR3 sequences; 3.5% to 4.5% of them were found once. The top ten clones comprise approximately 24% of the sample.

The meaning of the sample's treatment or condition label: live attenuated yellow fever vaccine strain. At every blood-draw timepoint, two biological replicates of bulk PBMCs were collected. A standard Ficoll-Paque protocol was used to isolate PBMCs from peripheral blood. RNA was extracted with TriZol from bulk PBMCs, CD4 and CD8 fractions, and dextramer-positive and dextramer-negative fractions. The junction carries 15 bases between V and J, which are trimmed by 6 bases and 10 bases respectively. In the germline V gene, CDR1 corresponds to SQVTM and CDR2 to ANQGSEA. Taken from cysteine to phenylalanine, the CDR3 has 11 residues. The retained sequence is limited to the CDR3, 33 bases, with the frame set at the first base. Only a few counts were recorded for this clonotype. It lacks a known antigen. Base qualities are not recorded, but no much larger clone differs from it by a single base.

Sequenced material: PBMCs, taken 5 days after the yellow fever booster vaccination. The V and J genes are TRBV29-1 and TRBJ1-1; the D gene remains uncertain. This clonotype originated in a man younger than 35 who received the YFV17D yellow fever vaccine. The CDR3 reads as follows: CSVLVGGAAFF. The sequenced DNA: TGCAGCGTACTCGTGGGAGGAGCAGCTTTCTTT.